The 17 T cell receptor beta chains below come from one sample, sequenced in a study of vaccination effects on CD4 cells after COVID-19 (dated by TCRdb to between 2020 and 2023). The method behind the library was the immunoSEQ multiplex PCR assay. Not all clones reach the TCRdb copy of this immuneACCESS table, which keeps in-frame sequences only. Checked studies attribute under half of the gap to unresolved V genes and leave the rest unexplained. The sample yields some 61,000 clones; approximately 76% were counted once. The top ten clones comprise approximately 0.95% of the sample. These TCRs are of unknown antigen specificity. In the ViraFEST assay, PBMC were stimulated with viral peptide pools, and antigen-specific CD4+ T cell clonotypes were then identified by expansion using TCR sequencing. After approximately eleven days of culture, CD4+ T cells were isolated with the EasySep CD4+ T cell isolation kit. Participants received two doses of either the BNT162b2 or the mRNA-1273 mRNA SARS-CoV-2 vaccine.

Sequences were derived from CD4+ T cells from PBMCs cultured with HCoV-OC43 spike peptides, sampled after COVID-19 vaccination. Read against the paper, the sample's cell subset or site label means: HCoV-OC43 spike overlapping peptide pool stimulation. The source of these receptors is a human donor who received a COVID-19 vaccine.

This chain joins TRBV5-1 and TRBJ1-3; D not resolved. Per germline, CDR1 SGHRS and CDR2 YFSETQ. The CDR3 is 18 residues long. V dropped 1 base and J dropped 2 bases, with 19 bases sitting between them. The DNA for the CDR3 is TGCGCCAGCAGCTTGAGTATCCTCAGTCGGGGAGCTGGAAACACCATATATTTT. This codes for CASSLSILSRGAGNTIYF.

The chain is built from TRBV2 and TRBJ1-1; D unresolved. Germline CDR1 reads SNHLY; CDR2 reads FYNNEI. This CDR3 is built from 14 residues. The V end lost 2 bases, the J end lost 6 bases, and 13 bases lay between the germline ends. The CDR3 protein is CASSETRGFAEAFF. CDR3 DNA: TGTGCCAGCAGTGAAACGAGAGGGTTCGCTGAAGCTTTCTTT.

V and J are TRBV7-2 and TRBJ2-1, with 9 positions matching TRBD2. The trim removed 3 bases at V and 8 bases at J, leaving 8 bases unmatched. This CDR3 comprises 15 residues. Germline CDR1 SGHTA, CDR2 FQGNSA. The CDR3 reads CASSLGGGVSDEQFF. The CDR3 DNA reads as TGTGCCAGCAGCTTGGGCGGGGGGGTTTCGGATGAGCAGTTCTTC.

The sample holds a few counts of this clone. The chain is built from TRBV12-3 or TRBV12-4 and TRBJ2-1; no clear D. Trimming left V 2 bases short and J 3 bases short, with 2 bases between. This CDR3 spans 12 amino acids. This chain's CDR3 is CASSLSYNEQFF. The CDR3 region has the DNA TGTGCCAGCAGTTTAAGCTACAATGAGCAGTTCTTC.

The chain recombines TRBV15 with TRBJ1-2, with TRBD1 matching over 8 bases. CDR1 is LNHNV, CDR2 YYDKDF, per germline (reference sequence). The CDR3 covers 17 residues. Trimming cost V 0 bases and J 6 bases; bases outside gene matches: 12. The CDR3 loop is CATSRELITGGIDGYTF. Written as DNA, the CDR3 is TGTGCCACCAGCAGAGAACTCATTACAGGGGGGATTGATGGCTACACCTTC.

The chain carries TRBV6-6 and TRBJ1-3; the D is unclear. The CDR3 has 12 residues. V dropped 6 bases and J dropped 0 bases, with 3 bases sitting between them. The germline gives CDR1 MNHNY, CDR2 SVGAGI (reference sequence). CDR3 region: CASSHSGNTIYF. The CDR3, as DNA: TGTGCCAGCAGCCACTCTGGAAACACCATATATTTT.

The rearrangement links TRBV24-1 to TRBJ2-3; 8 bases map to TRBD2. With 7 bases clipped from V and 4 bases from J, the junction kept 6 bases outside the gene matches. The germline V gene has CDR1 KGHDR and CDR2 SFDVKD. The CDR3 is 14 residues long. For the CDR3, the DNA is TGTGCCACCAGCGACCGGGGGGGGGCAGATACGCAGTATTTT. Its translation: CATSDRGGADTQYF.

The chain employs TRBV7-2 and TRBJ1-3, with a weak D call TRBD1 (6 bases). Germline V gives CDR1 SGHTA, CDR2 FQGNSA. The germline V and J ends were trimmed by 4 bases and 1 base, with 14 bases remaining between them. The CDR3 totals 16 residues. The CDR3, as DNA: TGTGCCAGCAGCTCACAGGGCGGGGTTTCTGGAAACACCATATATTTT. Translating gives CASSSQGGVSGNTIYF.

The CDR3 nucleotides are TGTGCCAGCAGCGTAGACAATCGGGGGTCTGGAAACACCATATATTTT. Translation: CASSVDNRGSGNTIYF. This sequence joins TRBV9 and TRBJ1-3; D is possibly TRBD1 (5 bases). The CDR3 sequence is 16 residues long. Germline loops: CDR1 SGDLS, CDR2 YYNGEE. V was pared by 0 bases and J by 1 base, with 11 bases between.

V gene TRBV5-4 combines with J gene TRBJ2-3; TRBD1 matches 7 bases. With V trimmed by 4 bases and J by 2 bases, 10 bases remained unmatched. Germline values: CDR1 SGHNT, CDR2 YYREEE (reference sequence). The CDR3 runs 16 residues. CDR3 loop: CASSPLTGMSTDTQYF. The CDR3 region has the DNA TGTGCCAGCAGCCCCTTGACAGGGATGTCCACAGATACGCAGTATTTT.

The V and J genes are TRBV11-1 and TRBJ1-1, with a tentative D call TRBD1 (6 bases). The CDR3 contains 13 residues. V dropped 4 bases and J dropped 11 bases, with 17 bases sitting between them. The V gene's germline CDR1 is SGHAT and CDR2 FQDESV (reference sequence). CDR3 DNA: TGTGCCAGCAGCTCAATCGACAGGTCATTGGCTTTCTTT. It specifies CASSSIDRSLAFF. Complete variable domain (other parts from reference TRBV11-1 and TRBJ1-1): EAEVAQSPRYKITEKSQAVAFWCDPISGHATLYWYRQILGQGPELLVQFQDESVVDDSQLPKDRFSAERLKGVDSTLKIQPAELGDSAMYLCASSSIDRSLAFFGQGTRLTVV.

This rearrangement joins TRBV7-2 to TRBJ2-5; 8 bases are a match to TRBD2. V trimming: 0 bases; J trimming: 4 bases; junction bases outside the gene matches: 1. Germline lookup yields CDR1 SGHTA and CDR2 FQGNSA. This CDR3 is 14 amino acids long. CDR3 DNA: TGTGCCAGCAGCTTAGCCGGGGGGGTAGAGACCCAGTACTTC. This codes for CASSLAGGVETQYF.

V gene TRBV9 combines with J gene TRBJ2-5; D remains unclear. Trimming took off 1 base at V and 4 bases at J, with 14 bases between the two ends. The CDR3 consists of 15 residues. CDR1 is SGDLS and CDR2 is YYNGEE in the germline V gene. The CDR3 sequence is CASSVSQAGRETQYF. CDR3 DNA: TGTGCCAGCAGCGTAAGTCAGGCAGGAAGAGAGACCCAGTACTTC.

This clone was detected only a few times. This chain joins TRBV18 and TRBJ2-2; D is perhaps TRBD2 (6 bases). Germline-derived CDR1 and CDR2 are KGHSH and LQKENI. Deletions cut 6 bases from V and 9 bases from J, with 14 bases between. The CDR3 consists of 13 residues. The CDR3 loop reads CASSSEGGWELFF. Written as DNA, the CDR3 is TGTGCCAGCTCCTCGGAAGGAGGGTGGGAGCTGTTTTTT.

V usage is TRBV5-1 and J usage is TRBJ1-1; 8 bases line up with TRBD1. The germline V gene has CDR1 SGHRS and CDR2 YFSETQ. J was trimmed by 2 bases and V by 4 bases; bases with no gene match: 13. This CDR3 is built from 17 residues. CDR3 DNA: TGCGCCAGCAGCCCTGGGACAGGCATCTTAGGAAACACTGAAGCTTTCTTT. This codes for CASSPGTGILGNTEAFF.

CDR3 DNA: TGTGCCAGCAGTTACTCTCGGGGGAATGGGGCCAACGTCCTGACTTTC. It codes for CASSYSRGNGANVLTF. The gene calls are TRBV6-5 and TRBJ2-6; maybe TRBD2 (6 bases). Germline V CDR1 and CDR2: MNHEY, SVGAGI. The germline V and J ends were trimmed by 0 bases and 3 bases, with 9 bases remaining between them. The CDR3 sequence is 16 residues long.

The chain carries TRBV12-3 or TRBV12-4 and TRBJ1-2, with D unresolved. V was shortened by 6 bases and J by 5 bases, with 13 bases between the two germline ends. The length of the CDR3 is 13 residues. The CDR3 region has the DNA TGTGCCAGCAGCGCTCCTTCTAGGTATGGCTACACCTTC. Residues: CASSAPSRYGYTF.